The rows below give T cell receptor beta chains drawn from one sample of a study of cytomegalovirus exposure and HLA in healthy donors. Libraries were prepared by immunoSEQ multiplex PCR; TCRdb keeps only in-frame clonotypes and omits some of them. This repertoire shows under 300,000 clones, 70% to 90% found once; its top ten account for less than 9%. Sequencing was done on a sample of PBMCs. These receptors were collected from a woman aged 55-70 years in good health and CMV-seropositive. Both conserved end residues are trimmed from each CDR3. Each record gives: V gene, clone size, CDR3 protein. Expanded clones get a size class; other rows say once, few or many, or leave the size out.

TRBV11-3 | . | ASSTGAPDTQY
TRBV5-4 | few | ASSFGTGKGNQPQH
TRBV6-1 | . | ASREGRGLAGLGGF
TRBV10-3 | . | ASTGRMNTEAF
TRBV5-1 | . | ASSLGPNGDQPQH
TRBV5-1 | . | ASSLGEPGGYT
TRBV27 | . | ASSLPPTLAGGRGSEQY
TRBV5-6 | . | ASSLVGAGELF
TRBV29-1 | . | SVVLAGGKTDTQY
TRBV6-1 | . | ASSDYPGQVLDTQY
TRBV9 | . | ASSVAGASYNEQF
TRBV5-1 | few | ASRETGGSYEQY
TRBV6-6 | . | ASSYSTGYGYT
TRBV6-6 | . | ASSYSTGDGIYGYT
TRBV7-9 | . | SSSLSGLLLSGANVLT
TRBV7-3 | . | ASSLIRRGQGGQY
TRBV11-2 | . | ASSLGSTRAEGIDYGYT
TRBV18 | . | ASSPRTGGGGTEAF
TRBV6-6 | few | ASSYNTGLNTEAF
TRBV7-2 | . | ASSLAGTGGVYEQY
TRBV2 | few | ASSGQGNTEAF
TRBV7-2 | . | ASSLSLLESSYNEQF
TRBV4-1 | . | ASSQSLLDEQY
TRBV27 | . | ASSLRGANVLT
TRBV7-9 | . | ASSSGTGKHQPQH
TRBV7-9 | . | ASSLAGEGYGYT
TRBV28 | . | ASSSLKDSSYNEQF
TRBV6-1 | few | ASASLAGYNEQF
TRBV19 | . | ASSPGGGDAEAF
TRBV5-6 | . | ASSLRSVRGYQPQH
TRBV7-9 | . | ASSLGPDRGIQY
TRBV19 | . | ASSRGDQPQH
TRBV19 | once | ASSIGGTRLQPQH
TRBV27 | . | ASSPPRVSGELF